A single sample gave rise to the 15 T cell receptor beta chains below, sequenced in a study of Graves' ophthalmopathy and Graves' hyperthyroidism. Beta-chain TCR CDR3 regions were amplified from RNA transcripts. The first round was an RT-PCR with HTBI primers, and the second round was a multiplex PCR. TCRdb reprocessed the multiplex PCR reads via MiXCR and lists one record per CDR3 protein. The sample contains over a million distinct CDR3 sequences, 36% of which appear only once. Input material: peripheral blood or thyroid tissue (not recorded which). These receptors all come from an adult man with Graves' hyperthyroidism.

About this clonotype itself: Being one base from a much bigger clone, this may be a read error. J is TRBJ2-2 and V is TRBV12-3 or TRBV12-4; D remains unclear. The CDR3 covers 14 residues. The ends were cut back, 1 base at V and 7 bases at J, with 10 bases in the middle. This CDR3 is CASSLGLTFGELFF. The CDR3 DNA reads TGTGCCAGCAGTTTAGGTTTGACGTTCGGGGAGCTGTTTTTT.

The chain links TRBV20-1 to TRBJ1-5; D is uncertain. CDR1 is DFQATT and CDR2 is SNEGSKA in the germline V gene (reference sequence). Deletions cut 0 bases from V and 4 bases from J, with 13 bases between. The CDR3 runs to 15 residues. The CDR3, as DNA: TGCAGTGCTAGAGACCCAATTAGCTTTAATCAGCCCCAGCATTTT. The encoded protein is CSARDPISFNQPQHF.

Turning to this clonotype: This may stem from a read error, because a much larger clone lies one nucleotide away. V usage is TRBV11-2 and J usage is TRBJ1-2; D call uncertain. The germline CDR1 and CDR2 sequences are SGHAT and FQNNGV. V was shortened by 4 bases and J by 1 base, with 10 bases between the two germline ends. This CDR3 is built from 14 residues. The CDR3 here is CASSSPDFNYGYTF. The CDR3 bases are TGTGCCAGCAGCTCCCCGGACTTTAACTATGGCTACACCTTC.

This clonotype was counted at least ten times. The CDR3 loop reads CATSRGLNTEAFF. The DNA for the CDR3 is TGTGCCACCAGCAGAGGTCTGAACACTGAAGCTTTCTTT. The rearrangement links TRBV15 to TRBJ1-1; no reliable D call. Germline values: CDR1 LNHNV, CDR2 YYDKDF (reference sequence). This CDR3 spans 13 amino acids. Trimming took off 1 base at V and 0 bases at J, with 3 bases between the two ends.

This clonotype was recorded at least ten times. This chain joins TRBV7-3 and TRBJ2-7; no definite D call. V lost 2 bases to trimming and J lost 3 bases, with 11 bases between them. Germline V gives CDR1 SGHTA, CDR2 FQGTGA. The CDR3 loop spans 14 amino acids. As DNA, the CDR3 is TGTGCCAGCAGCTTAGAGGTCAGAGACTACGAGCAGTACTTC. The encoded protein is CASSLEVRDYEQYF.

The chain uses TRBV19 and TRBJ1-4; tentatively, D is TRBD1 (6 bases). V was clipped by 11 bases and J by 5 bases, with 21 bases between them. Looked up from germline, CDR1 is LNHDA and CDR2 is SQIVND (reference sequence). The CDR3 totals 15 residues. CDR3 sequence reads: CAWSAPAGENEKLFF. CDR3 nucleotides: TGTGCCTGGAGTGCACCAGCAGGGGAAAATGAAAAACTGTTTTTT.

This clonotype was observed a handful of times. The chain has TRBV9 and TRBJ2-2; 10 bases are shared with TRBD2. This CDR3 has 19 amino acids. Trimming removed 0 bases from V and 3 bases from J; junction bases left unmatched: 11. Looked up from germline, CDR1 is SGDLS and CDR2 is YYNGEE. The CDR3 region has the DNA TGTGCCAGCAGCGTAGGAAGGCGATCTAGCGGGAGTGACACCGGGGAGCTGTTTTTT. Amino acid sequence: CASSVGRRSSGSDTGELFF.

This clonotype was recorded many times. The rearrangement joins TRBV6-2 or TRBV6-3 to TRBJ1-5; unclear D gene. Trimming pared 3 bases from V and 7 bases from J, leaving 7 bases between. This CDR3 has 12 residues. Looked up from germline, CDR1 is MNHEY and CDR2 is SVGEGT. The CDR3 DNA sequence: TGTGCCAGCAGTTATCCGTCCCAGCCCCAGCATTTT. Translated, it gives CASSYPSQPQHF.

The chain is built from TRBV10-3 and TRBJ2-7; D is possibly TRBD2 (5 bases). Trimming left V 6 bases short and J 7 bases short, with 16 bases between. Germline V gene lookup returns CDR1 ENHRY and CDR2 SYGVKD. There are 13 residues in the CDR3. The CDR3 sequence is CAIRKTGYWEQYF. The CDR3 coding sequence is TGTGCCATCAGAAAAACGGGGTACTGGGAGCAGTACTTC.

This clonotype was detected ten times or more. The CDR3 here is CASSRTGVSSYEQYF. DNA for the CDR3: TGTGCCAGCAGCCGAACAGGGGTCAGCTCCTACGAGCAGTACTTC. The chain uses TRBV7-2 and TRBJ2-7; TRBD1 agrees at 7 bases. Germline V gene lookup returns CDR1 SGHTA and CDR2 FQGNSA. This CDR3 comprises 15 residues. Trimming at V came to 5 bases and at J to 0 bases, leaving 7 bases not matched to a gene.

The chain uses TRBV7-2 and TRBJ1-4; 7 bases line up with TRBD1. Trimming took 3 bases from V and 8 from J; bases not matched to a gene: 3. Germline V gene lookup returns CDR1 SGHTA and CDR2 FQGNSA. The CDR3 extends over 13 amino acids. The CDR3 region has the DNA TGTGCCAGCAGCTTGACAGGGTGGGAAAAACTGTTTTTT. Encoded protein: CASSLTGWEKLFF.

Notes on this clonotype: Relative to the germline gene, one junction end is altered; a read error may explain this. For the CDR3, the DNA is TGTGCCAGCAGCTTGGACAGGCCCGAGCATTTT. This gives the protein CASSLDRPEHF. This chain uses TRBV7-9 with TRBJ1-5; 7 bases map to TRBD1. The CDR3 runs 11 residues. The germline CDR1 and CDR2 sequences are SEHNR and FQNEAQ (reference sequence).

The V call is TRBV15, the J call TRBJ2-5, with 10 bases that match TRBD1. V trimming: 3 bases; J trimming: 1 base; junction bases outside the gene matches: 2. There are 15 residues in the CDR3. The germline gives CDR1 LNHNV, CDR2 YYDKDF (reference sequence). CDR3 in DNA: TGTGCCACCAGCAGGGACAGGGGGATCCAAGAGACCCAGTACTTC. Translation gives CATSRDRGIQETQYF.

This clonotype was detected a few times. This rearrangement joins TRBV20-1 to TRBJ2-7; 9 bases align to TRBD2. J gave up 2 bases and V 0 bases, and 5 bases lay outside the gene matches. Germline V gene lookup returns CDR1 DFQATT and CDR2 SNEGSKA (reference sequence). The CDR3 consists of 15 residues. As DNA, the CDR3 is TGCAGTGCTAGAGATCGGCTAGCGGGAACCTACGAGCAGTACTTC. Translation: CSARDRLAGTYEQYF.

The chain uses TRBV7-3 and TRBJ2-7, with TRBD2 matching 10 bases. Per the germline V gene, CDR1 is SGHTA and CDR2 is FQGTGA. The length of the CDR3 is 15 residues. Trimming cost V 5 bases and J 1 base; bases outside gene matches: 5. The CDR3 is CASSPSGGESYEQYF. In DNA, the CDR3 is TGTGCCAGCAGCCCTAGCGGGGGTGAATCCTACGAGCAGTACTTC.